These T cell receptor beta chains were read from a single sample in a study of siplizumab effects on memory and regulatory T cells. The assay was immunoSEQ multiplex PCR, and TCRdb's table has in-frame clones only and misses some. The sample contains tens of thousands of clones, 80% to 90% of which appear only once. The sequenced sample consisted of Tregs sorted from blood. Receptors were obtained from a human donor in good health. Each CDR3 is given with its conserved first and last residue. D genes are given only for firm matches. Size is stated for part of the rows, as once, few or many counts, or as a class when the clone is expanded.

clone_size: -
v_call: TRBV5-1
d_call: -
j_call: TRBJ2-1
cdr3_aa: CASSFGETNEQFF
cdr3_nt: TGCGCCAGCAGCTTCGGGGAAACCAATGAGCAGTTCTTC

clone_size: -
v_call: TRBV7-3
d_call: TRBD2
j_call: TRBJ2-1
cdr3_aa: CASSPLGTSGPNEQFF
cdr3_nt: TGTGCCAGCAGCCCCTTAGGGACTAGCGGCCCCAATGAGCAGTTCTTC

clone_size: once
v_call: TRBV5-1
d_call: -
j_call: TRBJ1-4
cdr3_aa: CASSLGGQANEKLFF
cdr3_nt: TGCGCCAGCAGCTTGGGAGGGCAAGCTAATGAAAAACTGTTTTTT

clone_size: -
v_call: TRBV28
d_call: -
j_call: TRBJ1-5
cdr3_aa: CASSLQRRGRGGNQPQHF
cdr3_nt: TGTGCCAGCAGTTTACAGCGGCGGGGGAGAGGTGGCAATCAGCCCCAGCATTTT

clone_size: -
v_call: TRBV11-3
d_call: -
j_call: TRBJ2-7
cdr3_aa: CASSFRRRGEQYF
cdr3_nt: TGTGCCAGCAGCTTTAGGCGGCGGGGCGAGCAGTACTTC

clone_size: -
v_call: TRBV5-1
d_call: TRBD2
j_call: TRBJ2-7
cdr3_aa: CASSLQGRGYEQYF
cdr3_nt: TGCGCCAGCAGCTTACAAGGGAGGGGCTACGAGCAGTACTTC

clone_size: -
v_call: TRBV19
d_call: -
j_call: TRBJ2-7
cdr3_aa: CASSLRGFYEQYF
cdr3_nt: TGTGCCAGTAGCCTAAGGGGATTCTACGAGCAGTACTTC

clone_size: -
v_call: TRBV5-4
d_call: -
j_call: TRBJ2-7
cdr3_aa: CASSLEQTYEQYF
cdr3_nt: TGTGCCAGCAGCTTGGAACAGACCTACGAGCAGTACTTC

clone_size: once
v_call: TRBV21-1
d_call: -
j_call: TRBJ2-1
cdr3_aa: CASSSPHWRTREQFF
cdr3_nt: TGTGCCAGCAGCTCTCCCCACTGGAGAACTCGGGAGCAGTTCTTC

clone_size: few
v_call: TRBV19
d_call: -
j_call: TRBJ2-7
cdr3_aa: CASRLHSSYEQYF
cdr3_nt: TGTGCCAGTAGGCTACATAGCTCCTACGAGCAGTACTTC

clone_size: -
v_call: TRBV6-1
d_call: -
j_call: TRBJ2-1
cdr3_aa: CASSYGGQQFF
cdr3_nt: TGTGCCAGCAGTTACGGGGGACAGCAGTTCTTC

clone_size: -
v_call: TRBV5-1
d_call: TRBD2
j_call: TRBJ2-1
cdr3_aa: CASSRDPRLAGRSYNEQFF
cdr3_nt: TGCGCCAGCAGCCGAGACCCCAGACTAGCGGGCCGCTCCTACAATGAGCAGTTCTTC

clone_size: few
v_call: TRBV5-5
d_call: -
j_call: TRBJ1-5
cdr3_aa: CASSLAVVNQPQHF
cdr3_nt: TGTGCCAGCAGCTTGGCGGTGGTCAATCAGCCCCAGCATTTT

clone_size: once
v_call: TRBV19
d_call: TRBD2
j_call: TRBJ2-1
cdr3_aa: CASTGTRTSGRTNEQFF
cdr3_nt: TGTGCCAGTACCGGTACCCGGACTAGCGGGAGGACCAATGAGCAGTTCTTC

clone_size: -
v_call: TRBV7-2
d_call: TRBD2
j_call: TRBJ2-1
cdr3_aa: CASSSLGLADYNEQFF
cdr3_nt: TGTGCCAGCAGCTCCCTGGGACTAGCGGATTACAATGAGCAGTTCTTC

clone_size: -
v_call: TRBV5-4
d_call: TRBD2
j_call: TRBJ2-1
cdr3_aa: CASSSQAGAAYGEQFF
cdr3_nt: TGTGCCAGCAGCTCCCAAGCGGGAGCAGCCTACGGTGAGCAGTTCTTC

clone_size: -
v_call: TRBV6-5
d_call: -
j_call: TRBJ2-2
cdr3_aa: CASLSGPTGELFF
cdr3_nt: TGTGCCAGCCTATCAGGCCCCACCGGGGAGCTGTTTTTT

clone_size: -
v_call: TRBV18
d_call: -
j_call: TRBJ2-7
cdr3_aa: CASSPIGSSYEQYF
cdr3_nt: TGTGCCAGCTCACCAATTGGGAGCTCCTACGAGCAGTACTTC

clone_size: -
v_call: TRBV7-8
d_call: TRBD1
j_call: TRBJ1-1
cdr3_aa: CASSLAGQGTEAFF
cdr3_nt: TGTGCCAGCAGCTTAGCGGGACAGGGGACTGAAGCTTTCTTT

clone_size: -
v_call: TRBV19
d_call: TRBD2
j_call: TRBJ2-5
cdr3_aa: CASSRGTSGNQETQYF
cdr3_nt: TGTGCCAGTAGTAGAGGGACTAGCGGGAACCAAGAGACCCAGTACTTC

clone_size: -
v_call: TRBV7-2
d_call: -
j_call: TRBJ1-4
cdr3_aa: CASSPILGLDEKLFF
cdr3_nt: TGTGCCAGCAGCCCAATCCTGGGCTTGGACGAAAAACTGTTTTTT

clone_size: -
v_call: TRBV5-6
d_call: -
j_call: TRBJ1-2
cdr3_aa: CASSLYDSYGSSGYTF
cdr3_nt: TGTGCCAGCAGCTTGTACGACAGCTATGGATCTAGTGGCTACACCTTC

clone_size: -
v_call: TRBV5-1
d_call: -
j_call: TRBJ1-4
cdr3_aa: CASSLGLLEGEKLFF
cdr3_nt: TGCGCCAGCAGCCTAGGACTTTTAGAGGGGGAAAAACTGTTTTTT

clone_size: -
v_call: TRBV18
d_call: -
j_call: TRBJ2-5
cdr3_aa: CASSPFLSTRWETQYF
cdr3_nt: TGTGCCAGCTCACCCTTCTTATCAACTAGGTGGGAGACCCAGTACTTC

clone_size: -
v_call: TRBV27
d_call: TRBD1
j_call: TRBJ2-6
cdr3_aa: CASSWTGGVYSGANVLTF
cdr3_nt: TGTGCCAGCAGTTGGACAGGGGGCGTATACTCTGGGGCCAACGTCCTGACTTTC

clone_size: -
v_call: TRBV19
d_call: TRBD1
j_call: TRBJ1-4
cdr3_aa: CASSQRTGNRWATNEKLFF
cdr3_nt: TGTGCCAGTAGCCAAAGGACAGGGAATAGGTGGGCGACTAATGAAAAACTGTTTTTT

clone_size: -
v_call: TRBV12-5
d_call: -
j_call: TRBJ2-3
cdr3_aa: CASGFGFEGTDTQYF
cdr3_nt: TGTGCTAGTGGTTTTGGTTTCGAGGGGACAGATACGCAGTATTTT

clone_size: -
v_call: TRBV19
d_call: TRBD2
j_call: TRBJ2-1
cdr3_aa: CASSMTSGHNEQFF
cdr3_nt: TGTGCCAGTAGTATGACTAGCGGGCACAATGAGCAGTTCTTC

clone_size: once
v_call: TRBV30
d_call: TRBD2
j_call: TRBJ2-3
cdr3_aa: CAWSVRGWTSGIDTQYF
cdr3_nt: TGTGCCTGGAGTGTTCGGGGGTGGACTAGCGGGATAGATACGCAGTATTTT

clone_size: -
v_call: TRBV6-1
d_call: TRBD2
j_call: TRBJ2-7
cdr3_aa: CASRGLAGYEQYF
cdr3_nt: TGTGCCAGCCGAGGACTAGCGGGTTACGAGCAGTACTTC

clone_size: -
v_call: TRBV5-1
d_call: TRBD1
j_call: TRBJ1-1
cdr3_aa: CASSKGTGALRTATEAFF
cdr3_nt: TGCGCCAGCAGCAAGGGGACAGGGGCGCTGAGGACCGCCACTGAAGCTTTCTTT

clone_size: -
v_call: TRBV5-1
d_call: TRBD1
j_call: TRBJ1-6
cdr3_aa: CASSVGQGAYSPLHF
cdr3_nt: TGCGCCAGCAGCGTAGGACAGGGGGCTTACTCACCCCTCCACTTT

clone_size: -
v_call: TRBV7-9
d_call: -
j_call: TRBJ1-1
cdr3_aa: CASSSLPGGVNTEAFF
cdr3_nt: TGTGCCAGCAGCAGCTTGCCGGGGGGCGTGAACACTGAAGCTTTCTTT

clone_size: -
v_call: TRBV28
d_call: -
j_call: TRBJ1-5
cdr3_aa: CASSPQGYSNQPQHF
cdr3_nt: TGTGCCAGCAGTCCCCAGGGCTATAGCAATCAGCCCCAGCATTTT

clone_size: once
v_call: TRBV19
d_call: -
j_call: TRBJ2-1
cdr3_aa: CASSIGGFGRGYNEQFF
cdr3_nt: TGTGCCAGTAGTATAGGGGGGTTCGGGCGGGGATACAATGAGCAGTTCTTC

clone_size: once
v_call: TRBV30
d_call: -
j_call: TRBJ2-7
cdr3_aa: CAWSVRGNGEQYF
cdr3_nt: TGTGCCTGGAGTGTACGCGGGAATGGGGAGCAGTACTTC

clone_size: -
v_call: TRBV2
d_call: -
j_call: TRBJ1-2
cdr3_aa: CASSEGQGITYGYTF
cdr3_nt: TGTGCCAGCAGTGAAGGGCAGGGAATCACGTATGGCTACACCTTC

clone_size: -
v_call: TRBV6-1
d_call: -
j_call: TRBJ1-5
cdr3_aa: CASSEMRYSNQPQHF
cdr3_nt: TGTGCCAGCAGTGAAATGAGATATAGCAATCAGCCCCAGCATTTT

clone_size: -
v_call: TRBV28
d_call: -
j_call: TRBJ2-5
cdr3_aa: CASSSTVRTQETQYF
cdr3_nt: TGTGCCAGCAGTTCGACAGTGCGAACCCAAGAGACCCAGTACTTC

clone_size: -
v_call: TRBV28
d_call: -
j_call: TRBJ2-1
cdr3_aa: CASSSPGRLDEQFF
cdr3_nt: TGTGCCAGCAGCTCCCCCGGGAGACTGGATGAGCAGTTCTTC

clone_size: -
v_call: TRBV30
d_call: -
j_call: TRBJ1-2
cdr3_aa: CAWIQGNEFGYTF
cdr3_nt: TGTGCCTGGATCCAGGGAAATGAGTTTGGCTACACCTTC

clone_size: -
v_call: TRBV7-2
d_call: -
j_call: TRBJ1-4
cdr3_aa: CASSLAITFNEKLFF
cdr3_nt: TGTGCCAGCAGCTTAGCAATCACTTTTAATGAAAAACTGTTTTTT

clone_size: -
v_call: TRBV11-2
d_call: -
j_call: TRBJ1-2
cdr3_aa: CASSLDTGLRGYTF
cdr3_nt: TGTGCCAGCAGCTTAGACACAGGGCTGAGGGGCTACACCTTC